This T cell receptor beta chain was recorded in a study of T cell repertoires in aging, cancer and after chemotherapy. Multiplex touch-down PCR with TRB-A/B primers amplified rearranged V-D-J TRB sequences. TCRdb analysed the multiplex PCR reads with MiXCR anew, one entry per CDR3 protein. The table lists around 10,000 distinct CDR3 sequences, under 40% of them singletons, with about 7.8% in the top ten. Peripheral blood genomic DNA, not sorted cells or RNA, was the template. With regard to this clonotype: Its antigen is undetermined.

Study observations and caveats: Compared with age-matched healthy donors, untreated hematological or solid cancer patients showed higher blood TCR clonality.

This TCR derives from a human donor in good health. Source material: blood.

The CDR3 protein is CASRTSGSSYNEQFF. The CDR3 bases are TGTGCCAGCAGAACTAGCGGGAGCTCCTACAATGAGCAGTTCTTC. The chain employs TRBV7-2 and TRBJ2-1; 11 positions agree with TRBD2. V shed 6 bases, J shed 0 bases, and the junction held 1 base outside the gene matches. Germline CDR1 and CDR2: SGHTA and FQGNSA. This CDR3 is 15 amino acids long.